This record looks at one T cell receptor beta chain sequence and its context. Germline V gene sequence: CDR1 SGHAT, CDR2 FQDESV (reference sequence). The J segment lost 4 bases and the V segment lost 8 bases, leaving 7 bases of the junction unmatched. The CDR3 runs to 14 residues. This specimen comes from a study of blood T cell repertoires in COVID-19. Study-level information: PBMCs, B-cell-depleted T cells, or T cells were the source of the cDNA or gDNA that made up the material.

Per the authors' pipeline: Reference gene primers were amplified, and this amplification served to estimate nucleated cell counts. The method was immunoSEQ multiplex PCR; TCRdb's version includes in-frame clones alone and lacks a portion of them. V, J and clone size were drawn from that table, and D and trimming were deduced from the DNA. The data hold 140,000 to 150,000 clones, with nearly 85% observed a single time. Sequencing used peripheral blood. This chain links TRBV11-1 with TRBJ1-1; the match to TRBD1 covers 10 bases. This receptor was obtained from a human donor in a cohort sampled during active COVID-19. CDR3 DNA: TGTGCCAGCCGCCGGGACAGGGGAGGCACTGAAGCTTTCTTT. It translates to CASRRDRGGTEAFF.